Shown below are 2 T cell receptor beta chains from a single sample sequenced in a study of control samples from healthy donors and cancer patients. Clones were read by immunoSEQ multiplex PCR, and TCRdb kept only the in-frame ones, dropping some. Here the sample spans 110,000 to 150,000 clones, roughly 89% being singletons. Sequencing input: blood. The receptors shown here come from a man under 40 in good health.

The gene calls are TRBV11-2 and TRBJ1-1; D unresolved. This CDR3 is built from 13 residues. Germline assignment: CDR1 SGHAT and CDR2 FQNNGV. Trimming pared 1 base from V and 1 base from J, leaving 4 bases between. The CDR3 reads CASSLGGNTEAFF. Written as DNA, the CDR3 is TGTGCCAGCAGCTTAGGAGGGAACACTGAAGCTTTCTTT.

This clone was seen only once. V usage is TRBV10-3 and J usage is TRBJ2-7; TRBD2 matches 11 bases. Germline CDR1 reads ENHRY; CDR2 reads SYGVKD. The CDR3 runs 14 residues. The junction had 7 bases not matched to a gene; V was cut back by 5 bases and J by 7 bases. The CDR3 spells CAISLLAGEGEQYF. In DNA, the CDR3 is TGTGCCATCAGTTTACTAGCGGGAGAGGGGGAGCAGTACTTC.